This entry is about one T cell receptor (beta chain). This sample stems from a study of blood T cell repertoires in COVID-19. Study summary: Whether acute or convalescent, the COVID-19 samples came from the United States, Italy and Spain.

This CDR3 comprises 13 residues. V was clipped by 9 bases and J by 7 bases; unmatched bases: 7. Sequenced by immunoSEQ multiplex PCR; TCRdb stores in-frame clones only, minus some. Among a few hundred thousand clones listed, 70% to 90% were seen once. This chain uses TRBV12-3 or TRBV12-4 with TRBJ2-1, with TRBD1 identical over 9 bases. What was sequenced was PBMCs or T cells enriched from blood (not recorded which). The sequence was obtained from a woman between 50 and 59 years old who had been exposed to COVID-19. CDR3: CASGTGLVNEQFF. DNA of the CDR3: TGTGCCAGTGGGACAGGGTTGGTGAATGAGCAGTTCTTC.